The next 10 T cell receptor beta chains were all read from a single sample in a study of T cells in Graves' hyperthyroidism and ophthalmopathy. TCR beta CDR3 sequences were amplified from RNA transcripts. The HTBI primer set drove a first-round RT-PCR of the TCR CDR3. TCRdb called the multiplex PCR reads again in MiXCR, with one record for every CDR3 protein. The data contain approximately 330,000 distinct CDR3 sequences, roughly a fifth of them singletons. Source material: blood. These receptors all stem from a woman between 45 and 65 years old with Graves' hyperthyroidism.

With respect to this clonotype: The junction departs from the called germline gene at one end, perhaps through a read error. The chain joins TRBV27 to TRBJ1-5; maybe TRBD1 (6 bases). CDR3 length: 15 residues. CDR1 and CDR2 (germline): MNHEY, SMNVEV (reference sequence). The CDR3 protein is CASSLGQGSNRPQHF. DNA of the CDR3: TGTGCCAGCAGTTTGGGTCAGGGGAGCAATCGGCCCCAGCATTTT.

This clonotype was seen repeatedly, ten times or more. The chain joins TRBV28 to TRBJ2-1; D may correspond to TRBD1 or TRBD2 (7 bases each). Between the trimmed V and J ends, which lost 5 bases and 3 bases, there was a span of 17 bases. Germline loops: CDR1 MDHEN, CDR2 SYDVKM. There are 16 residues in the CDR3. The CDR3 DNA reads as TGTGCCAGCAGTAGCGCGGGCAGGGGGGGCTACAATGAGCAGTTCTTC. It codes for CASSSAGRGGYNEQFF.

The genes are TRBV7-9 and TRBJ2-1, with a weak D call TRBD2 (6 bases). The CDR3 runs 16 residues. Trimming removed 2 bases from V and 0 bases from J, with 11 bases in between. Germline CDR1 reads SEHNR; CDR2 reads FQNEAQ (reference sequence). CDR3 loop: CASSLLGRDSYNEQFF. As DNA, the CDR3 is TGTGCCAGCAGCTTATTGGGGCGGGACTCCTACAATGAGCAGTTCTTC. The whole variable domain, filled in from reference TRBV7-9 and TRBJ2-1, reads DTGVSQNPRHKITKRGQNVTFRCDPISEHNRLYWYRQTLGQGPEFLTYFQNEAQLEKSRLLSDRFSAERPKGSFSTLEIQRTEQGDSAMYLCASSLLGRDSYNEQFFGPGTRLTVL.

The V and J genes are TRBV20-1 and TRBJ2-6; D unresolved. Per germline, CDR1 DFQATT and CDR2 SNEGSKA (reference sequence). Trimming stripped 6 bases from V and 0 bases from J, with 3 bases between. The CDR3 is 12 amino acids. CDR3 amino acids: CSADSGANVLTF. In DNA form, the CDR3 reads TGCAGTGCAGACTCTGGGGCCAACGTCCTGACTTTC.

This clonotype was detected ten times or more. The chain combines TRBV27 with TRBJ1-1; 7 nucleotides line up with TRBD1. CDR3 size: 13 residues. V dropped 3 bases and J dropped 10; count of bases not matched to a gene: 8. Germline loops: CDR1 MNHEY, CDR2 SMNVEV (reference sequence). This chain's CDR3 is CASSLTGRPGAFF. DNA for the CDR3: TGTGCCAGCAGTTTGACAGGGAGGCCTGGAGCTTTCTTT.

This clonotype was counted at least ten times. The V gene is TRBV28, the J gene TRBJ1-5; D remains unclear. The germline V gene encodes CDR1 MDHEN and CDR2 SYDVKM. V was shortened by 6 bases and J by 9 bases, with 12 bases between the two germline ends. This CDR3 has 12 residues. This CDR3 reads CASSSSMVPQHF. The CDR3 DNA sequence: TGTGCCAGCAGCTCATCAATGGTGCCCCAGCATTTT.

The sample holds many counts of this clonotype. The chain has TRBV5-1 and TRBJ2-7; the D gene is possibly TRBD2 (6 bases). The CDR3 spans 13 residues. The V gene lost 4 bases and the J gene lost 4 bases, with 12 bases spanning the gap. Germline-derived CDR1 and CDR2 are SGHRS and YFSETQ. The CDR3 reads CASSPRLDYEQYF. The CDR3 DNA follows: TGCGCCAGCAGCCCCCGACTAGATTACGAGCAGTACTTC.

The rearrangement links TRBV5-1 to TRBJ2-5, with D perhaps TRBD2 (5 bases). The germline CDR1 and CDR2 sequences are SGHRS and YFSETQ. This CDR3 region has 16 residues. V shed 4 bases and J shed 4 bases, with 20 bases lying between them. CDR3 coding DNA: TGCGCCAGCAGCCCCAACCAACGAGCGGCGGGAGAGACCCAGTACTTC. Protein product: CASSPNQRAAGETQYF.

This clonotype was seen at least ten times. V is TRBV5-1 and J is TRBJ2-3, with 12 nucleotides matching TRBD2. This CDR3 is built from 16 residues. CDR1 and CDR2 (germline): SGHRS, YFSETQ. V shed 0 bases, J shed 6 bases, and the junction held 5 bases outside the gene matches. The CDR3 here is CASSLAGTSGYDTQYF. The CDR3 region has the DNA TGCGCCAGCAGCTTGGCTGGGACTAGCGGGTACGATACGCAGTATTTT.

This clonotype was seen repeatedly, ten times or more. The chain carries TRBV29-1 and TRBJ1-1; D is unclear. Trimming cost V 5 bases and J 1 base, with 5 bases left between them. The CDR3 spans 11 residues. The germline V gene has CDR1 SQVTM and CDR2 ANQGSEA. The CDR3 coding sequence is TGCAGCGTTCAGCAGAACACTGAAGCTTTCTTT. Its protein is CSVQQNTEAFF.